This T cell receptor beta chain originates from a study of low-dose radiotherapy and immunotherapy resistance in tumors. Study summary: Intravenous ipilimumab 1 mg/kg every six weeks was given with nivolumab 240 mg every two weeks.

This clonotype showed up many times. Priming of first-strand cDNA relied on TRAV- and TRBV-specific primers (covering alpha and beta chains). For amplifying TCRs, the PCR ran for roughly 20 cycles with Phusion, which was used together with a constant-region primer and the adapter on the V primers. TCRdb re-called the reads with MiXCR, one entry per CDR3 protein. Counted here are just over 90,000 distinct CDR3 sequences, 20% to 25% occurring once; the ten biggest clones make up about 13%. The CDR3 length is 15 residues. V lost 6 bases, J lost 0 bases, and 15 bases lay in between. Germline assignment: CDR1 DFQATT and CDR2 SNEGSKA (reference sequence). Time point denoted: after trial treatment. The treatment is: LDRT plus nivolumab, ipilimumab, low-dose cyclophosphamide and aspirin (RACIN trial).

The J gene is TRBJ1-3, the V gene TRBV20-1; perhaps TRBD1 as D (5 bases). The sample consisted of PBMCs, taken after low-dose radiotherapy plus immunotherapy. This TCR was sampled from a female donor with ovarian cancer. The CDR3 DNA is TGCAGTGCCGCATTCGACAGCTCCTCTGGAAACACCATATATTTT. Translation: CSAAFDSSSGNTIYF.